Listed below are T cell receptor beta chains from one sample, sequenced in a study of shared clonotypes between healthy human individuals. Here immunoSEQ multiplex PCR was the method, and the copy in TCRdb shows in-frame clones only, minus some. The sample contains fewer than 3 million clones, 80% to 95% of which appear only once. Sequenced material: naive CD4+ T cells from PBMCs. Source of these receptors: a man aged 18 to 29 in good health. Some clones in this sample may be carry-over from other donors' samples. Both conserved end residues are part of each CDR3. Each record gives: J gene, V gene, D gene, clone size, CDR3 DNA, CDR3 protein. The D gene is left open where the match is weak. Size tells how often a clone was seen (once, few, many) or the class of an expanded clone, and some rows leave it out.

j_gene: TRBJ2-7; v_gene: TRBV18; d_gene: -; abundance: -; CDR3nt: TGTGCCAGCTCACCAATCAGGGTCCCTAACTACGAGCAGTACTTC; CDR3aa: CASSPIRVPNYEQYF
j_gene: TRBJ2-1; v_gene: TRBV11-2; d_gene: -; abundance: once; CDR3nt: TGTGCCAGCAGCGCAAATAATCGTGAGTTCTTC; CDR3aa: CASSANNREFF
j_gene: TRBJ1-1; v_gene: TRBV11-3; d_gene: -; abundance: -; CDR3nt: TGTGCCAGCAGCTTAGAGTGGGGCGAGGGAAACACTGAAGCTTTCTTT; CDR3aa: CASSLEWGEGNTEAFF
j_gene: TRBJ1-3; v_gene: TRBV14; d_gene: -; abundance: -; CDR3nt: TGTGCCAGCAGCTCTCGGAACACCATATATTTT; CDR3aa: CASSSRNTIYF
j_gene: TRBJ2-2; v_gene: TRBV5-4; d_gene: TRBD2; abundance: -; CDR3nt: TGTGCCAGCAGCCGCGGGGGGGCTAGGAACACCGGGGAGCTGTTTTTT; CDR3aa: CASSRGGARNTGELFF
j_gene: TRBJ2-7; v_gene: TRBV5-8; d_gene: -; abundance: -; CDR3nt: TGTGCCAGCAGCTTGGCCGGATCGCGGGGCTACGAGCAGTACTTC; CDR3aa: CASSLAGSRGYEQYF
j_gene: TRBJ1-2; v_gene: TRBV7-3; d_gene: -; abundance: -; CDR3nt: TGTGCCAGCAGCTCCCCCTGGACCCTTAGTGGGGGCTACACCTTC; CDR3aa: CASSSPWTLSGGYTF
j_gene: TRBJ1-6; v_gene: TRBV5-1; d_gene: TRBD1; abundance: -; CDR3nt: TGCGCCAGCAGCACGGGGACAGGTGGCAATTCACCCCTCCACTTT; CDR3aa: CASSTGTGGNSPLHF
j_gene: TRBJ2-1; v_gene: TRBV10-3; d_gene: TRBD1; abundance: -; CDR3nt: TGTGCCATCAAAGACAGGGTTGAAAATGAGCAGTTCTTC; CDR3aa: CAIKDRVENEQFF
j_gene: TRBJ2-7; v_gene: TRBV4-3; d_gene: -; abundance: -; CDR3nt: TGCGCCAGCAGCCTAGCAGTTAGCGGTTCCTACGAGCAGTACTTC; CDR3aa: CASSLAVSGSYEQYF
j_gene: TRBJ2-7; v_gene: TRBV5-1; d_gene: TRBD2; abundance: -; CDR3nt: TGCGCCAGCAGCCCCGGGACTAGCGGCGAGCAGTACTTC; CDR3aa: CASSPGTSGEQYF
j_gene: TRBJ1-1; v_gene: TRBV19; d_gene: TRBD1; abundance: -; CDR3nt: TGTGCCAGTTTTGACAGGGGAACTGAAGCTTTCTTT; CDR3aa: CASFDRGTEAFF
j_gene: TRBJ1-1; v_gene: TRBV7-2; d_gene: TRBD1; abundance: -; CDR3nt: TGTGCCAGCAGCTTAGGGCGCCAGGGGGGGACTGAAGCTTTCTTT; CDR3aa: CASSLGRQGGTEAFF
j_gene: TRBJ1-3; v_gene: TRBV9; d_gene: -; abundance: -; CDR3nt: TGTGCCAGCAGCGCGAGGGGGACGGGAGGAAACACCATATATTTT; CDR3aa: CASSARGTGGNTIYF
j_gene: TRBJ1-2; v_gene: TRBV12-5; d_gene: TRBD1; abundance: -; CDR3nt: TGTGCTAGTGGTTTGGAAAGACAGGGTGGCTACACCTTC; CDR3aa: CASGLERQGGYTF
j_gene: TRBJ2-5; v_gene: TRBV18; d_gene: -; abundance: -; CDR3nt: TGTGCCAGCTCACCATCGGTTGGTTGGGAGACCCAGTACTTC; CDR3aa: CASSPSVGWETQYF
j_gene: TRBJ2-7; v_gene: TRBV28; d_gene: TRBD1; abundance: -; CDR3nt: TGTGCCAGCAGCCCAGAGGACGGGACAGTTTACGAGCAGTACTTC; CDR3aa: CASSPEDGTVYEQYF
j_gene: TRBJ1-1; v_gene: TRBV11-2; d_gene: -; abundance: -; CDR3nt: TGTGCCAGCAGCGCAAAGGACAGCTTTTTGAACACTGAAGCTTTCTTT; CDR3aa: CASSAKDSFLNTEAFF
j_gene: TRBJ1-4; v_gene: TRBV18; d_gene: -; abundance: -; CDR3nt: TGTGCCAGCTCCTCAGGGGCCGATGAAAAACTGTTTTTT; CDR3aa: CASSSGADEKLFF
j_gene: TRBJ1-4; v_gene: TRBV9; d_gene: -; abundance: -; CDR3nt: TGTGCCAGCAGCGTAGATCCGGGACACAATGAAAAACTGTTTTTT; CDR3aa: CASSVDPGHNEKLFF
j_gene: TRBJ2-7; v_gene: TRBV5-1; d_gene: -; abundance: once; CDR3nt: TGCGCCAGCAGCTTGGGATCGCGGTCCGCCCACGAGCAGTACTTC; CDR3aa: CASSLGSRSAHEQYF
j_gene: TRBJ1-2; v_gene: TRBV29-1; d_gene: -; abundance: few; CDR3nt: TGCAGCGTCACGCAAAGGGCAGGGGCAGAAGGCTACACCTTC; CDR3aa: CSVTQRAGAEGYTF
j_gene: TRBJ1-1; v_gene: TRBV5-8; d_gene: -; abundance: -; CDR3nt: TGTGCCAGCAGCTTCGTGACAGGCGCCATTCCGAACACTGAAGCTTTCTTT; CDR3aa: CASSFVTGAIPNTEAFF
j_gene: TRBJ2-7; v_gene: TRBV11-2; d_gene: TRBD1; abundance: -; CDR3nt: TGTGCCAGCAGCTTAGTAAGGGACAGCGAGCAGTACTTC; CDR3aa: CASSLVRDSEQYF
j_gene: TRBJ1-1; v_gene: TRBV5-1; d_gene: -; abundance: -; CDR3nt: TGCGCCAGCAGCTTGGCGGTCTCTACTGAAGCTTTCTTT; CDR3aa: CASSLAVSTEAFF
j_gene: TRBJ2-1; v_gene: TRBV7-2; d_gene: TRBD2; abundance: -; CDR3nt: TGTGCCAGCAGACGAGACAGGAATCAACTAGCGGTCTACAATGAGCAGTTCTTC; CDR3aa: CASRRDRNQLAVYNEQFF
j_gene: TRBJ1-2; v_gene: TRBV18; d_gene: -; abundance: -; CDR3nt: TGTGCCAGCTCACCCATCCCCCCTGGGACGGGCTATGGCTACACCTTC; CDR3aa: CASSPIPPGTGYGYTF
j_gene: TRBJ1-3; v_gene: TRBV28; d_gene: TRBD1; abundance: -; CDR3nt: TGTGCCAGCACAAGGGGGCTTGGAAACACCATATATTTT; CDR3aa: CASTRGLGNTIYF
j_gene: TRBJ2-5; v_gene: TRBV2; d_gene: TRBD2; abundance: -; CDR3nt: TGTGCCAGCAGAAAACTAGCGGGAGGGAGGGAGACCCAGTACTTC; CDR3aa: CASRKLAGGRETQYF
j_gene: TRBJ1-4; v_gene: TRBV6-5; d_gene: TRBD1; abundance: -; CDR3nt: TGTGCCAGCAGAAAAGGACAGGGGCGTGAAAAACTGTTTTTT; CDR3aa: CASRKGQGREKLFF
j_gene: TRBJ1-5; v_gene: TRBV28; d_gene: -; abundance: -; CDR3nt: TGTGCCAGCAGTTTAATGGTGTTGCAGGGAGTAGCTCAGCCCCAGCATTTT; CDR3aa: CASSLMVLQGVAQPQHF
j_gene: TRBJ2-5; v_gene: TRBV27; d_gene: TRBD2; abundance: once; CDR3nt: TGTGCCAGCAGTCCCTGGCGGACTAGCGGAGAGACCCAGTACTTC; CDR3aa: CASSPWRTSGETQYF
j_gene: TRBJ2-7; v_gene: TRBV6-5; d_gene: -; abundance: -; CDR3nt: TGTGCCAGCAGTTACTCTACGGGACTCCCCTATTACGAGCAGTACTTC; CDR3aa: CASSYSTGLPYYEQYF
j_gene: TRBJ1-5; v_gene: TRBV19; d_gene: TRBD1; abundance: -; CDR3nt: TGTGCCAGTAGTATATTCCCTCCCGGGACAGTGAACAATCAGCCCCAGCATTTT; CDR3aa: CASSIFPPGTVNNQPQHF
j_gene: TRBJ2-1; v_gene: TRBV11-3; d_gene: -; abundance: -; CDR3nt: TGTGCCAGCAGCCCCGAAGGGCAGGGAGAGGGGGATGAGCAGTTCTTC; CDR3aa: CASSPEGQGEGDEQFF
j_gene: TRBJ2-7; v_gene: TRBV5-1; d_gene: -; abundance: -; CDR3nt: TGCGCCAGCAGCCCGGGTGTTGAAGGAGGTGGAGAGCAGTACTTC; CDR3aa: CASSPGVEGGGEQYF
j_gene: TRBJ2-7; v_gene: TRBV27; d_gene: TRBD1; abundance: once; CDR3nt: TGTGCCAGCAGACCGGGACAGGGGAGAAGAGTCTACTTC; CDR3aa: CASRPGQGRRVYF
j_gene: TRBJ1-2; v_gene: TRBV4-3; d_gene: TRBD1; abundance: -; CDR3nt: TGCGCCAGCAGCCAGAACAGGGGGGGCTACACCTTC; CDR3aa: CASSQNRGGYTF
j_gene: TRBJ2-7; v_gene: TRBV5-6; d_gene: -; abundance: -; CDR3nt: TGTGCCAGCAGCCTTACAAGCTACGAGCAGTACTTC; CDR3aa: CASSLTSYEQYF
j_gene: TRBJ1-1; v_gene: TRBV29-1; d_gene: TRBD1; abundance: few; CDR3nt: TGCAGCGCCAGGGGACAGCTAAACACTGAAGCTTTCTTT; CDR3aa: CSARGQLNTEAFF
j_gene: TRBJ2-6; v_gene: TRBV18; d_gene: -; abundance: -; CDR3nt: TGTGCCAGCTCACCGACCGTTAATTCTGGGGCCAACGTCCTGACTTTC; CDR3aa: CASSPTVNSGANVLTF
j_gene: TRBJ2-1; v_gene: TRBV5-6; d_gene: -; abundance: -; CDR3nt: TGTGCCAGCAGCTTTGATCGGGTCTCCTACAATGAGCAGTTCTTC; CDR3aa: CASSFDRVSYNEQFF
j_gene: TRBJ2-2; v_gene: TRBV18; d_gene: TRBD2; abundance: -; CDR3nt: TGTGCCAGCTCACCTATACTAGCGGGAGAGACCGGGGAGCTGTTTTTT; CDR3aa: CASSPILAGETGELFF
j_gene: TRBJ1-5; v_gene: TRBV4-3; d_gene: -; abundance: few; CDR3nt: TGCGCCAGCAGCCGAGTCAGGGAAGGGAGACAGCCCCAGCATTTT; CDR3aa: CASSRVREGRQPQHF
j_gene: TRBJ2-1; v_gene: TRBV18; d_gene: TRBD2; abundance: -; CDR3nt: TGTGCCAGCTCACCACCGTCTAGCGGGAATGGTGAGCAGTTCTTC; CDR3aa: CASSPPSSGNGEQFF
j_gene: TRBJ2-2; v_gene: TRBV7-7; d_gene: -; abundance: -; CDR3nt: TGTGCCAGCAGCTCCCAACCGGGAGATGGCACCGGGGAGCTGTTTTTT; CDR3aa: CASSSQPGDGTGELFF
j_gene: TRBJ2-7; v_gene: TRBV28; d_gene: -; abundance: -; CDR3nt: TGTGCCAGCACTAGCGCTCAAGAGCAGTACTTC; CDR3aa: CASTSAQEQYF
j_gene: TRBJ2-1; v_gene: TRBV5-1; d_gene: -; abundance: -; CDR3nt: TGCGCCAGCAGCTTGAGGGCCCTAGGGGATGAGCAGTTCTTC; CDR3aa: CASSLRALGDEQFF
j_gene: TRBJ2-2; v_gene: TRBV5-1; d_gene: -; abundance: -; CDR3nt: TGCGCCAGCAGCCCGGACAGTAACACCGGGGAGCTGTTTTTT; CDR3aa: CASSPDSNTGELFF
j_gene: TRBJ1-1; v_gene: TRBV27; d_gene: -; abundance: few; CDR3nt: TGTGCCAGCAGTTTGGTCAGGAACACTGAAGCTTTCTTT; CDR3aa: CASSLVRNTEAFF
j_gene: TRBJ2-2; v_gene: TRBV2; d_gene: -; abundance: -; CDR3nt: TGTGCCAGCAGTGAATCCCCCGGGGAGCTGTTTTTT; CDR3aa: CASSESPGELFF
j_gene: TRBJ2-3; v_gene: TRBV5-6; d_gene: TRBD2; abundance: -; CDR3nt: TGTGCCAGCAGCTTGGCCTCTAGCGGGCGTAGCACAGATACGCAGTATTTT; CDR3aa: CASSLASSGRSTDTQYF
j_gene: TRBJ1-4; v_gene: TRBV5-1; d_gene: TRBD1; abundance: -; CDR3nt: TGCGCCAGCAGCTCGACGACAGGGGGCAACGAAAAACTGTTTTTT; CDR3aa: CASSSTTGGNEKLFF
j_gene: TRBJ2-7; v_gene: TRBV4-2; d_gene: -; abundance: -; CDR3nt: TGTGCCAGCAGCCAAGATCGGACTTACGAGCAGTACTTC; CDR3aa: CASSQDRTYEQYF
j_gene: TRBJ1-1; v_gene: TRBV25-1; d_gene: -; abundance: -; CDR3nt: TGTGCCAGCAGAAAGGACCAAACCGGGAACACTGAAGCTTTCTTT; CDR3aa: CASRKDQTGNTEAFF
j_gene: TRBJ1-5; v_gene: TRBV29-1; d_gene: -; abundance: -; CDR3nt: TGCAGCGTTACCCTGACAGGCAATAGCAATCAGCCCCAGCATTTT; CDR3aa: CSVTLTGNSNQPQHF
j_gene: TRBJ2-1; v_gene: TRBV18; d_gene: TRBD1; abundance: -; CDR3nt: TGTGCCAGCTCACCACCGGGACAGGGGGCAAAGATGGGATACAATGAGCAGTTCTTC; CDR3aa: CASSPPGQGAKMGYNEQFF